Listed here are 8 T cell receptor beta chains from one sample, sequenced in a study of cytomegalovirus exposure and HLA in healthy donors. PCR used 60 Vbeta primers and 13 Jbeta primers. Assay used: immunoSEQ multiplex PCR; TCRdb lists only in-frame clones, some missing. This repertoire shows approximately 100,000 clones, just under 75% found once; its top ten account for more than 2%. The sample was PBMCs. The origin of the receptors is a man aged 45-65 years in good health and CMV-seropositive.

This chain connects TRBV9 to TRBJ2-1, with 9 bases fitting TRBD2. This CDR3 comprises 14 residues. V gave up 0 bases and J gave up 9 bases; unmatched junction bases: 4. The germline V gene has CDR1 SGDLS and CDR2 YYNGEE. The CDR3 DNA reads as TGTGCCAGCAGCGTAGAAGATAGCGGGAGTGAGCAGTTCTTC. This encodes CASSVEDSGSEQFF.

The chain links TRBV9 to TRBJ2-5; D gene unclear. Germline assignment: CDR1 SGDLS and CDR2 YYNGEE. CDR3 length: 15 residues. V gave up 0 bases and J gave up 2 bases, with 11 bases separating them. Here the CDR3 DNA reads TGTGCCAGCAGCGTAGAGCCGTCCCCACAAGAGACCCAGTACTTC. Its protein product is CASSVEPSPQETQYF. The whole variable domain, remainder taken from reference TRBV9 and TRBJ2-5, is DSGVTQTPKHLITATGQRVTLRCSPRSGDLSVYWYQQSLDQGLQFLIQYYNGEERAKGNILERFSAQQFPDLHSELNLSSLELGDSALYFCASSVEPSPQETQYFGPGTRLLVL.

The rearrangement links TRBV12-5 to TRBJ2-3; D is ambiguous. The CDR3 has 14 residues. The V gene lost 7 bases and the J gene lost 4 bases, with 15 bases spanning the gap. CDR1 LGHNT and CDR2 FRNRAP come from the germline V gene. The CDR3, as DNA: TGTGCTAGTGCTTGGCTAGGTGCGGCAGATACGCAGTATTTT. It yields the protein CASAWLGAADTQYF.

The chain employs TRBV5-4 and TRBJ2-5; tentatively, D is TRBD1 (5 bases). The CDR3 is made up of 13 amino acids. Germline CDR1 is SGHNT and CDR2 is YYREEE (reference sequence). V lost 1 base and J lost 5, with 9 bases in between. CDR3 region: CASSLTGAETQYF. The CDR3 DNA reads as TGTGCCAGCAGCTTGACAGGCGCGGAGACCCAGTACTTC.

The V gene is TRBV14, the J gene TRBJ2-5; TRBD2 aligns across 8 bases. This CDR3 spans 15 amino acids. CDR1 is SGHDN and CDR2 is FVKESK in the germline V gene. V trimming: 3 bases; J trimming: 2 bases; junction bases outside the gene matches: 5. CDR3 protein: CASSHQLAAQETQYF. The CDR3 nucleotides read TGTGCCAGCAGCCATCAACTAGCGGCTCAAGAGACCCAGTACTTC.

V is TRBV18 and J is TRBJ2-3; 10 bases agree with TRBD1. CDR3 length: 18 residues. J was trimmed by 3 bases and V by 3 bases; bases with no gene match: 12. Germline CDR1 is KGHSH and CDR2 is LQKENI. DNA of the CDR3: TGTGCCAGCTCACCGCGACAGGGGGCTAGGATGTGTACAGATACGCAGTATTTT. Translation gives CASSPRQGARMCTDTQYF. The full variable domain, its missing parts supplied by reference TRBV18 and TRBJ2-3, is NAGVMQNPRHLVRRRGQEARLRCSPMKGHSHVYWYRQLPEEGLKFMVYLQKENIIDESGMPKERFSAEFPKEGPSILRIQQVVRGDSAAYFCASSPRQGARMCTDTQYFGPGTRLTVL.

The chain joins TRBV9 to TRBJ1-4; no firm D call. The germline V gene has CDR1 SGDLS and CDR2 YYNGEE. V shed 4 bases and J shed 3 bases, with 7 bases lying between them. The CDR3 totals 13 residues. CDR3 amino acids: CASSSPPNEKLFF. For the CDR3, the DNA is TGTGCCAGCAGCTCTCCCCCTAATGAAAAACTGTTTTTT.

The CDR3 DNA sequence: TGTGCCAGCAGTGACGCGTTTGGGCTAGCGGGCTCAGATACGCAGTATTTT. Its protein is CASSDAFGLAGSDTQYF. This rearrangement joins TRBV6-4 to TRBJ2-3, with TRBD2 matching over 8 bases. Germline CDR1 MRHNA, CDR2 SNTAGT. This CDR3 is 17 amino acids long. Unmatched junction bases numbered 11, after V lost 2 bases and J lost 4 bases.